The 32 T cell receptor beta chains presented below share a single source sample, sequenced in a study of blood T cell repertoires in COVID-19. The table came from immunoSEQ multiplex PCR; TCRdb's copy has only in-frame clones and leaves some out. This sample has a few hundred thousand clones; over 85% occur once, and the top ten carry 0.8% to 1%. Sequenced sample: peripheral blood. The receptors originated from a man younger than 30 with COVID-19, enrolled during active disease.

The genes are TRBV6-5 and TRBJ2-1; TRBD1 matches 7 bases. After removal of 7 bases from V and 13 bases from J, the junction contained 4 bases not matched to a gene. The CDR3 contains 10 residues. The germline V gene encodes CDR1 MNHEY and CDR2 SVGAGI. The CDR3 DNA follows: TGTGCCAGCATCGGGGACAGACAGTTCTTC. Protein sequence: CASIGDRQFF.

The J gene is TRBJ2-7, the V gene TRBV6-1; 7 bases agree with TRBD1. This CDR3 has 14 residues. In germline, CDR1 is MNHNS, CDR2 SASEGT. V dropped 2 bases and J dropped 6; count of bases not matched to a gene: 7. The CDR3 protein is CASSEIGGSSEQYF. Written as DNA, the CDR3 is TGTGCCAGCAGTGAAATAGGGGGCTCAAGCGAGCAGTACTTC.

V is TRBV18 and J is TRBJ2-1, with 11 bases that match TRBD2. With V trimmed by 5 bases and J by 0 bases, 6 bases remained unmatched. CDR3 length: 17 residues. In germline, CDR1 is KGHSH, CDR2 LQKENI. CDR3 nucleotide sequence: TGTGCCAGCTCATGGACTAGCGGGTCCAGCTCCTACAATGAGCAGTTCTTC. This sequence encodes CASSWTSGSSSYNEQFF. Complete variable domain (other parts from reference TRBV18 and TRBJ2-1): NAGVMQNPRHLVRRRGQEARLRCSPMKGHSHVYWYRQLPEEGLKFMVYLQKENIIDESGMPKERFSAEFPKEGPSILRIQQVVRGDSAAYFCASSWTSGSSSYNEQFFGPGTRLTVL.

This clone was observed a single time. V is TRBV5-4 and J is TRBJ2-2; 9 nucleotides agree with TRBD1. V lost 4 bases to trimming and J lost 6 bases; unmatched junction nucleotides: 7. The V gene's germline CDR1 is SGHNT and CDR2 YYREEE (reference sequence). There are 15 residues in the CDR3. CDR3 sequence: CASSDRWTGAGELFF. The CDR3 nucleotides read TGTGCCAGCAGCGACCGATGGACAGGGGCCGGGGAGCTGTTTTTT.

The chain joins TRBV2 to TRBJ1-2; possible D gene TRBD1, 6 bases. V gave up 5 bases and J gave up 1 base, with 8 bases separating them. The CDR3 loop spans 13 amino acids. Per germline, CDR1 SNHLY and CDR2 FYNNEI. The CDR3 coding sequence is TGTGCCAGCAGTCGGGACAATAACTATGGCTACACCTTC. This gives the protein CASSRDNNYGYTF.

The J gene is TRBJ1-3, the V gene TRBV12-5, with 7 nucleotides matching TRBD1. The CDR3 contains 14 residues. V dropped 9 bases and J dropped 4; count of bases not matched to a gene: 9. CDR1 is LGHNT and CDR2 is FRNRAP in the germline V gene. CDR3 sequence reads: CASSLTGSGNTIYF. The CDR3 DNA follows: TGTGCTAGCTCCTTGACAGGGAGCGGAAACACCATATATTTT.

The rearrangement links TRBV6-6 to TRBJ1-5; 10 nucleotides line up with TRBD1. The CDR3 runs to 14 residues. The trim removed 5 bases at V and 6 bases at J, leaving 4 bases unmatched. Germline CDR1 MNHNY, CDR2 SVGAGI (reference sequence). Written as DNA, the CDR3 is TGTGCCAGCAGTATAGGACAGGGGGTTCAGCCCCAGCATTTT. Protein product: CASSIGQGVQPQHF.

This clone was detected once. The chain links TRBV6-5 to TRBJ1-1, with 7 bases that match TRBD1. Germline loops: CDR1 MNHEY, CDR2 SVGAGI. CDR3 length: 13 amino acids. The junction had 4 bases not matched to a gene; V was cut back by 5 bases and J by 4 bases. The CDR3 DNA sequence: TGTGCCAGCAGTCAAACAGGGGCCACTGAAGCTTTCTTT. Translated, it gives CASSQTGATEAFF.

This chain joins TRBV13 and TRBJ2-3, with D possibly being TRBD2 (5 bases). V was pared by 5 bases and J by 4 bases, with 19 bases between. Looked up from germline, CDR1 is PRHDT and CDR2 is FYEKMQ (reference sequence). This CDR3 is 16 amino acids long. The CDR3 nucleotides read TGTGCCAGCAGCCCACCCCCCGGGATGGAAGCAGATACGCAGTATTTT. It translates to CASSPPPGMEADTQYF.

A few counts support this clone. This chain's CDR3 is CSVEGQYTDTQYF. DNA of the CDR3: TGCAGCGTTGAAGGACAGTACACAGATACGCAGTATTTT. The genes are TRBV29-1 and TRBJ2-3; a possible D gene is TRBD1 (5 bases). The V end lost 1 base, the J end lost 2 bases, and 7 bases lay between the germline ends. This CDR3 is 13 amino acids long. The germline CDR1 and CDR2 sequences are SQVTM and ANQGSEA.

The chain links TRBV6-5 to TRBJ1-6; TRBD1 is a possible D gene (5 bases). Germline CDR1 and CDR2: MNHEY and SVGAGI. CDR3 length: 13 residues. V lost 0 bases and J lost 10, with 7 bases in between. CDR3: CASSYSKGSPLHF. DNA of the CDR3: TGTGCCAGCAGTTACTCGAAGGGGTCACCCCTCCACTTT.

The rearrangement uses TRBV6-5 and TRBJ2-5, with 11 bases fitting TRBD2. The CDR3 runs 16 residues. The V gene's germline CDR1 is MNHEY and CDR2 SVGAGI. The junction had 4 bases not matched to a gene; V was cut back by 0 bases and J by 4 bases. The CDR3 loop is CASSYSSGGAVETQYF. The CDR3 DNA sequence: TGTGCCAGCAGTTACTCTAGCGGGGGGGCCGTAGAGACCCAGTACTTC.

This chain uses TRBV19 with TRBJ1-2; D possibly corresponds to TRBD1 (6 bases). The V end lost 10 bases, the J end lost 3 bases, and 15 bases lay between the germline ends. CDR3 size: 13 residues. Germline loops: CDR1 LNHDA, CDR2 SQIVND (reference sequence). As DNA, the CDR3 is TGTGCCACCAACCGGGACACCGACTATGGCTACACCTTC. Its protein is CATNRDTDYGYTF.

V gene TRBV4-1 combines with J gene TRBJ2-7, with TRBD1 matching 12 bases. The CDR3 length is 16 residues. Germline V gene sequence: CDR1 MGHRA, CDR2 YSYEKL. The V and J ends lost 4 bases and 6 bases, in that order; junction bases with no gene match: 10. The CDR3 DNA reads as TGCGCCAGCAGCCTTGCACCGGGACAGGGGGCAGGCGAGCAGTACTTC. It translates to CASSLAPGQGAGEQYF.

This chain uses TRBV24-1 with TRBJ2-3, with 7 bases lining up with TRBD2. Germline assignment: CDR1 KGHDR and CDR2 SFDVKD. The V gene end was trimmed by 5 bases and the J gene end by 10 bases; junction bases not matched to a gene: 2. This CDR3 region has 11 residues. The CDR3 DNA reads as TGTGCCACCAGTGTCAGCGGGGCGCAGTATTTT. This translates into CATSVSGAQYF.

J is TRBJ2-1 and V is TRBV6-5, with a possible D match to TRBD1 (6 bases). This CDR3 spans 13 amino acids. Trimming stripped 8 bases from V and 4 bases from J, with 12 bases between. Looked up from germline, CDR1 is MNHEY and CDR2 is SVGAGI. The CDR3: CASLRTVYNEQFF. CDR3 in DNA: TGTGCCAGCCTCCGGACAGTTTACAATGAGCAGTTCTTC.

This clone was observed a single time. The chain has TRBV29-1 and TRBJ2-7; 10 bases fit TRBD1. Unmatched junction bases numbered 9, after V lost 2 bases and J lost 5 bases. This CDR3 spans 15 amino acids. Per the germline V gene, CDR1 is SQVTM and CDR2 is ANQGSEA. The CDR3 reads CSVEFRDRGWDEQYF. CDR3 coding DNA: TGCAGCGTTGAATTTAGGGACAGGGGTTGGGACGAGCAGTACTTC.

This clone appeared a single time. CDR3: CAIRTLTGELFF. CDR3 DNA: TGTGCCATTCGGACTCTCACCGGGGAGCTGTTTTTT. The chain carries TRBV7-9 and TRBJ2-2; D perhaps matches TRBD2 (5 bases). Trimming took off 10 bases at V and 4 bases at J, with 10 bases between the two ends. From germline, CDR1 is SEHNR and CDR2 FQNEAQ (reference sequence). This CDR3 has 12 residues.

V is TRBV5-1 and J is TRBJ2-3, with D possibly TRBD1 on 6 matching bases. Germline V gene lookup returns CDR1 SGHRS and CDR2 YFSETQ. This CDR3 comprises 13 residues. V dropped 4 bases and J dropped 8 bases, with 14 bases sitting between them. CDR3 DNA: TGCGCCAGCAGCACGGGGCCCAGGGGTACGCAGTATTTT. Translating it yields CASSTGPRGTQYF.

The J gene is TRBJ2-5, the V gene TRBV6-5; 12 nucleotides agree with TRBD2. The CDR3 covers 14 residues. Germline V gives CDR1 MNHEY, CDR2 SVGAGI. The ends lost 6 bases at V and 5 bases at J; junction bases unmatched: 4. CDR3: CASSMLAGGETQYF. CDR3 coding DNA: TGTGCCAGCAGCATGCTAGCGGGAGGGGAGACCCAGTACTTC.

V usage is TRBV11-3 and J usage is TRBJ2-1, with TRBD2 matching over 11 bases. V gave up 5 bases and J gave up 7 bases; unmatched junction bases: 7. This CDR3 region has 15 residues. Per germline, CDR1 SGHNT and CDR2 YENEEA. The CDR3 sequence: CASSLSGRARNEQFF. In nucleotides, the CDR3 is TGTGCCAGCAGCCTTAGCGGGAGGGCCAGGAATGAGCAGTTCTTC.

This clone was seen a few times. This chain uses TRBV5-5 with TRBJ2-2, with D hard to call. The CDR3 sequence is 12 residues long. Germline CDR1 and CDR2: SGHKS and YYEKEE (reference sequence). V was trimmed by 5 bases and J by 8 bases, leaving 10 bases between them. CDR3 bases: TGTGCCAGCAGACCTGTCGGTGGGGAGCTGTTTTTT. The encoded protein is CASRPVGGELFF.

This clone was observed once. The chain links TRBV7-8 to TRBJ2-1; possibly TRBD1 for D (6 bases). Trimming removed 1 base from V and 5 bases from J, with 24 bases in between. The CDR3 totals 19 residues. Per germline, CDR1 SGHVS and CDR2 FQNEAQ. The CDR3 reads CASSLGGEWGRVEDNEQFF. The CDR3 DNA sequence: TGTGCCAGCAGCTTAGGAGGTGAGTGGGGGCGCGTCGAGGACAATGAGCAGTTCTTC.

J is TRBJ2-5 and V is TRBV19; the match to TRBD2 covers 8 bases. The CDR3 runs 14 residues. Germline loops: CDR1 LNHDA, CDR2 SQIVND (reference sequence). Trimming removed 6 bases from V and 5 bases from J; junction bases left unmatched: 8. As DNA, the CDR3 is TGTGCCAGTAGCGGGTCGACTAGCGTCGAGACCCAGTACTTC. Its translation: CASSGSTSVETQYF.

J is TRBJ2-7 and V is TRBV6-1, with D tentatively TRBD1 (5 bases). This CDR3 comprises 15 residues. CDR1 MNHNS and CDR2 SASEGT come from the germline V gene. The ends were cut back, 1 base at V and 0 bases at J, with 10 bases in the middle. Here the CDR3 reads CASSEEDNSSYEQYF. The CDR3 region has the DNA TGTGCCAGCAGTGAAGAGGACAACAGCTCCTACGAGCAGTACTTC.

The rearrangement links TRBV3-1 (or the pseudogene TRBV3-2) to TRBJ2-3; the D gene is possibly TRBD2 (6 bases). CDR3 length equals 15 residues. Germline loops: CDR1 LGHDT, CDR2 YNNKEL (reference sequence). V gave up 3 bases and J gave up 0 bases, with 10 bases separating them. The CDR3: CASSQGLVSTDTQYF. CDR3 DNA: TGTGCCAGCAGCCAGGGACTGGTAAGCACAGATACGCAGTATTTT.

The chain is built from TRBV6-5 and TRBJ1-1, with D tentatively TRBD1 (5 bases). V was trimmed by 5 bases and J by 1 base, leaving 11 bases between them. Germline V gene data show CDR1 as MNHEY and CDR2 as SVGAGI. CDR3 length: 14 residues. CDR3 in DNA: TGTGCCAGCAGTCAGGGTTGGGAGAACACTGAAGCTTTCTTT. It codes for CASSQGWENTEAFF.

This clone has just one count. The chain joins TRBV6-2 or TRBV6-3 to TRBJ2-2; TRBD2 matches at 8 bases. J was trimmed by 6 bases and V by 0 bases; bases with no gene match: 6. Germline V gene sequence: CDR1 MNHEY, CDR2 SVGEGT. The CDR3 spans 16 residues. The CDR3 DNA is TGTGCCAGCAGTTACTCTCGGACTAGCATCCCCGGGGAGCTGTTTTTT. Protein sequence: CASSYSRTSIPGELFF.

V usage is TRBV9 and J usage is TRBJ1-6, with TRBD1 as a possible D gene (6 bases). The CDR3 loop spans 15 amino acids. The ends were cut back, 0 bases at V and 6 bases at J, with 10 bases in the middle. Germline V CDR1 and CDR2: SGDLS, YYNGEE. The CDR3 DNA reads TGTGCCAGCAGCGTAGAAACAGGGCCTAATTCACCCCTCCACTTT. This encodes CASSVETGPNSPLHF.

CDR3 DNA: TGTGCTAGTGGTTTGGGGAACAGGGAAAATTCACCCCTCCACTTT. This sequence encodes CASGLGNRENSPLHF. The chain uses TRBV12-5 and TRBJ1-6; a possible D gene is TRBD1 (6 bases). The CDR3 totals 15 residues. V lost 1 base, J lost 7 bases, and 11 bases lay in between. Germline V gives CDR1 LGHNT, CDR2 FRNRAP.

The V gene is TRBV30, the J gene TRBJ2-5; TRBD2 matches at 11 bases. The CDR3 has 18 residues. Losses at the gene ends were 2 bases for V and 4 bases for J; bases not matched to a gene: 15. CDR1 and CDR2 from the germline V gene are GTSNPN and SVGIG (reference sequence). The CDR3 DNA follows: TGTGCCTGGAGTCTCCACCTATTAGCGGGAGGGCCAGCAGAGACCCAGTACTTC. Its translation: CAWSLHLLAGGPAETQYF.

The chain carries TRBV2 and TRBJ1-5; 7 bases align to TRBD1. CDR1 SNHLY and CDR2 FYNNEI come from the germline V gene. The ends lost 9 bases at V and 5 bases at J; junction bases unmatched: 7. The CDR3 has 13 amino acids. The chain's CDR3 is CASRPDRDQPQHF. The DNA of the CDR3 is TGTGCCAGTCGACCCGACAGGGATCAGCCCCAGCATTTT.